These T cell receptor beta chains were read from a single sample in a study of tumor-infiltrating lymphocytes in primary liver carcinoma. TCRdb re-called the multiplex PCR reads with MiXCR, one entry per CDR3 protein. The data hold 250,000 to 400,000 distinct CDR3 sequences, with 55% to 65% observed a single time. Sequencing input: peripheral blood. The source of these receptors is a man aged 40-50 years with primary liver carcinoma and hepatitis B virus infection. Both conserved end residues are part of each CDR3. The order of the fields is J gene, clone size, V gene, D gene, CDR3 protein, CDR3 DNA. D genes are given only for firm matches. Rows give clone size only sometimes, using once, few, many, or a class for an expanded clone.

TRBJ2-1	.	TRBV28	.	CASSSAEWGPYSEQFF	TGTGCCAGCAGTTCAGCGGAATGGGGCCCCTACAGTGAGCAGTTCTTC
TRBJ2-2	.	TRBV4-2	.	CASSLQEEGSGELFF	TGTGCCAGTAGCCTCCAGGAGGAGGGCTCCGGGGAGCTGTTTTTT
TRBJ2-3	.	TRBV12-3/TRBV12-4	.	CASTLTGTDTQYF	TGTGCCAGCACCTTGACTGGCACAGATACGCAGTATTTT
TRBJ2-5	.	TRBV11-3	.	CTCSLVETQYF	TGTACCTGCAGCTTAGTAGAGACCCAGTACTTC
TRBJ2-3	.	TRBV28	TRBD2	CASSLLAGECTDTQYF	TGTGCCAGCAGTTTACTAGCGGGAGAGTGTACAGATACGCAGTATTTT
TRBJ2-1	once	TRBV24-1	.	CATSDPGSHNEQFF	TGTGCCACCAGTGATCCGGGGTCTCACAATGAGCAGTTCTTC
TRBJ2-7	many	TRBV4-3	.	CASSRVGGEQYF	TGCGCCAGCAGCCGGGTAGGGGGCGAGCAGTACTTC
TRBJ2-5	many	TRBV6-5	.	CASRRMRGRETQYF	TGTGCCAGCAGACGAATGAGGGGGAGAGAGACCCAGTACTTC
TRBJ2-7	few	TRBV7-9	.	CASSLEGTAYEQYF	TGCGCCAGCAGCTTGGAGGGGACGGCCTACGAGCAGTACTTC
TRBJ1-2	medium-sized	TRBV11-2	.	CASSPLRDSNYGYTF	TGTGCCAGCAGCCCCTTACGGGACTCTAACTATGGCTACACCTTC